This TCR beta chain was observed in a study of blood T cell repertoires in COVID-19. Original handling: Reference gene primer amplification yielded estimated nucleated cell counts. Clones were sequenced by immunoSEQ multiplex PCR, and TCRdb holds only the in-frame ones, with some missing. V and J calls and clone size follow that table, whereas D and trimming were derived from the DNA. The sample lists around 200,000 clones, approximately 84% occurring once. Residents of around 24 US areas, aged about 18 to 95 years, made up the participants. Symptom resolution, clearance, or two negative PCRs marked donors in Cohort 3 as recovered. The CDR3 loop spans 16 amino acids. Trimming stripped 3 bases from V and 2 bases from J, with 11 bases between. From germline, CDR1 is LNHDA and CDR2 SQIVND (reference sequence).

The specimen was PBMCs or T cells enriched from blood (not recorded which). The receptor comes from a woman in her twenties or thirties who had recovered from COVID-19. The V and J genes are TRBV19 and TRBJ2-6, with unresolved D. CDR3 sequence reads: CASSIVGATGANVLTF. For the CDR3, the DNA is TGTGCCAGTAGTATTGTCGGAGCCACTGGGGCCAACGTCCTGACTTTC. Full variable domain (rest looked up from reference TRBV19 and TRBJ2-6): DGGITQSPKYLFRKEGQNVTLSCEQNLNHDAMYWYRQDPGQGLRLIYYSQIVNDFQKGDIAEGYSVSREKKESFPLTVTSAQKNPTAFYLCASSIVGATGANVLTFGAGSRLTVL.